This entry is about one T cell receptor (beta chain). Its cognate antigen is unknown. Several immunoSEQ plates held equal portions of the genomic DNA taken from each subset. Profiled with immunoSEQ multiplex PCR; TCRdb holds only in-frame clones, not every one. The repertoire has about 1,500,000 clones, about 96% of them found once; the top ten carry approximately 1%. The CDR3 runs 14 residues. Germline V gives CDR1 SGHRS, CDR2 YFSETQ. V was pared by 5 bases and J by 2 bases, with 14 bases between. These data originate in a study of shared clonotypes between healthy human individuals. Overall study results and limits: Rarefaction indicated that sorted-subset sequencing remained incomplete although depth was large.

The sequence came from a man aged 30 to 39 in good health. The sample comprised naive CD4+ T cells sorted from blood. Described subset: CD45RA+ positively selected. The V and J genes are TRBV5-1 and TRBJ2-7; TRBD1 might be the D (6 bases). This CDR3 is CASRPGAAPYEQYF. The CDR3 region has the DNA TGCGCCAGCAGACCAGGGGCCGCCCCCTACGAGCAGTACTTC. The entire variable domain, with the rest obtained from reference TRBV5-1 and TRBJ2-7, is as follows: KAGVTQTPRYLIKTRGQQVTLSCSPISGHRSVSWYQQTPGQGLQFLFEYFSETQRNKGNFPGRFSGRQFSNSRSEMNVSTLELGDSALYLCASRPGAAPYEQYFGPGTRLTVT.